The T cell receptor (beta chain) described here comes from a study of T cell repertoires and HLA-DP antigens. In the study overall: CD4+ T cells were cocultured with HeLa cells expressing HLA-DP. Average DNA input: roughly 0.2 ug for CD137+CD4+ sorts, around 1,200 ng pre-culture.

Produced via immunoSEQ multiplex PCR; TCRdb's table is partial and in-frame only. The sample has 90,000 to 130,000 clones; over 90% are singletons. Details on this clone: The antigen is undetermined.

Material for sequencing was CD4+ T cells from PBMCs. This TCR was recovered from a woman between 18 and 30 years old in good health and CMV-seronegative.

The CDR3 DNA sequence: TGTGCCGCGATGGACAGCCCGGAGAAGGACGGCTACACCTTC. This translates into CAAMDSPEKDGYTF. J is TRBJ1-2 and V is TRBV6-5; a weak D match, TRBD1 (6 bases). The CDR3 runs 14 residues. V was pared by 11 bases and J by 8 bases, with 24 bases between. CDR1 and CDR2 from the germline V gene are MNHEY and SVGAGI.